These 5 T cell receptor beta chains came from one sample sequenced in a study of CDR3 diversity in severe acne. TCRdb re-called the PCR reads with MiXCR, one entry per CDR3 protein. The sample holds about 98,000 distinct CDR3 sequences; under 60% are singletons and the top ten take roughly an eighth. The sequenced material came from blood. The receptors derive from a male donor with acne.

In this sample, this clonotype turned up many times. CDR3: CASSFRRNEQFF. The CDR3 coding sequence is TGTGCCAGCAGTTTTCGTCGGAATGAGCAGTTCTTC. The chain links TRBV12-3 or TRBV12-4 to TRBJ2-1; D gene ambiguous. Trimming shortened V by 3 bases and J by 7 bases, and 7 bases separated the two germline ends. The CDR3 runs to 12 residues.

As regards this clonotype: A junction end diverges from the germline sequence, so it may reflect a read error. The genes are TRBV13 and TRBJ2-7; 10 bases map to TRBD2. Germline lookup yields CDR1 PRHDT and CDR2 FYEKMQ (reference sequence). This CDR3 has 17 amino acids. CDR3 nucleotides: TGTGCCAGCAGCATAGGGGTCGGGCTAGCGGGGGCCTACGAGCAGTACTTC. This encodes CASSIGVGLAGAYEQYF. Filled out from reference TRBV13 and TRBJ2-7, the complete variable domain reads AAGVIQSPRHLIKEKRETATLKCYPIPRHDTVYWYQQGPGQDPQFLISFYEKMQSDKGSIPDRFSAQQFSDYHSELNMSSLELGDSALYFCASSIGVGLAGAYEQYFGPGTRLTVT.

The rearrangement links TRBV25-1 to TRBJ1-3, with D maybe TRBD1 (5 bases). The germline V gene has CDR1 MGHDK and CDR2 SYGVNS. The CDR3 spans 16 residues. V lost 1 base to trimming and J lost 2 bases, with 12 bases between them. CDR3 protein: CASSELGTFPGNTIYF. CDR3 nucleotide sequence: TGTGCCAGCAGTGAATTAGGGACGTTCCCTGGAAACACCATATATTTT.

The chain links TRBV20-1 to TRBJ2-3, with D perhaps TRBD2 (6 bases). The CDR3 covers 11 residues. Trimming took off 7 bases at V and 4 bases at J, with 9 bases between the two ends. Germline V gene sequence: CDR1 DFQATT, CDR2 SNEGSKA (reference sequence). The CDR3 here is CSDGSPDTQYF. CDR3 nucleotide sequence: TGCAGTGACGGGAGCCCAGATACGCAGTATTTT.

This clonotype was seen ten or more times. The V gene is TRBV6-5, the J gene TRBJ2-7, with D uncertain. The CDR3 sequence is 13 residues long. Deletions cut 0 bases from V and 3 bases from J, with 6 bases between. Germline values: CDR1 MNHEY, CDR2 SVGAGI. The CDR3 nucleotides are TGTGCCAGCAGTTACTCTGAGTTCTACGAGCAGTACTTC. Residues: CASSYSEFYEQYF.